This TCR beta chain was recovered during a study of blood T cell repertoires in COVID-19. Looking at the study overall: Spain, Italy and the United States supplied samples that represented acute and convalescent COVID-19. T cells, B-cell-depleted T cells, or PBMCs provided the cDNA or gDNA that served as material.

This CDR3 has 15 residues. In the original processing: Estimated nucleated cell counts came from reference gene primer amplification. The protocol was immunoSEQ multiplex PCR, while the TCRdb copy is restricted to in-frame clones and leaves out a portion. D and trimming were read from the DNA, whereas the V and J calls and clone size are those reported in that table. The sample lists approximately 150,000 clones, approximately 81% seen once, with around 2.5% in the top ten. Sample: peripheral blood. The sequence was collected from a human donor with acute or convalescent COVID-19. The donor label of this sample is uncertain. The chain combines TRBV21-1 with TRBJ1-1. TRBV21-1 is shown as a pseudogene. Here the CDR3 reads CASSKDREGNTEAFF. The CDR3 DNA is TGTGCCAGCAGCAAAGACCGGGAAGGGAACACTGAAGCTTTCTTT.